This T cell receptor beta chain is drawn from a study of PD-1 blockade in classical Hodgkin lymphoma. Study-level results: As was reported, newly diagnosed patients showed lower baseline TCR diversity than healthy donors did.

Regarding time point: newly diagnosed, previously untreated cHL patient sample. Serving as comparison were PBMCs from newly diagnosed, untreated classical Hodgkin lymphoma, which were sequenced alongside the relapsed/refractory trial patients. In regard to this clone: The antigen remains undetermined.

Sequenced by immunoSEQ multiplex PCR; TCRdb stores in-frame clones only, minus some. The sample contains approximately 31,000 clones, 94% of which appear only once. The material sequenced was peripheral blood mononuclear cells (PBMCs). This sequence originates from a human donor with classical Hodgkin lymphoma.

This CDR3 reads CASSRIGGGAELFF. DNA of the CDR3: TGTGCCAGCAGTAGGATAGGTGGCGGGGCGGAGCTGTTTTTT. V is TRBV11-2 and J is TRBJ2-2; D may be TRBD2 (6 bases). The germline V gene encodes CDR1 SGHAT and CDR2 FQNNGV. Deletions cut 6 bases from V and 10 bases from J, with 18 bases between. The CDR3 extends over 14 amino acids.